The 6 T cell receptor beta chains reported below all come from one sample, sequenced in a study of blood T cell repertoires in COVID-19. Sequencing was performed with immunoSEQ multiplex PCR; in TCRdb, only in-frame clones are kept and a portion is missing. The repertoire holds about 170,000 clones, with approximately 84% as singletons. Sequencing used peripheral blood. These receptors originate from a woman aged 80 or over with COVID-19, enrolled during active disease.

The chain employs TRBV5-4 and TRBJ2-7, with TRBD1 identical over 9 bases. The CDR3 contains 16 residues. The trim removed 0 bases at V and 4 bases at J, leaving 8 bases unmatched. Germline CDR1 reads SGHNT; CDR2 reads YYREEE (reference sequence). CDR3 amino acids: CASSLVFSGQGYEQYF. The CDR3 DNA sequence: TGTGCCAGCAGCTTGGTGTTCTCGGGACAGGGTTACGAGCAGTACTTC.

The rearrangement joins TRBV5-1 to TRBJ2-1; D gene ambiguous. Germline CDR1 reads SGHRS; CDR2 reads YFSETQ. Trimming pared 0 bases from V and 8 bases from J, leaving 9 bases between. The CDR3 covers 13 residues. CDR3 sequence: CASSLAWRDEQFF. The CDR3 DNA reads as TGCGCCAGCAGCTTGGCCTGGAGAGATGAGCAGTTCTTC.

This sequence joins TRBV7-2 and TRBJ1-5; perhaps TRBD1 as D (6 bases). Germline V gene lookup returns CDR1 SGHTA and CDR2 FQGNSA. CDR3 length: 16 amino acids. V lost 1 base to trimming and J lost 2 bases, with 12 bases between them. Here the CDR3 DNA reads TGTGCCAGCAGCTTAGGGGGGGGCAGGGGCAATCAGCCCCAGCATTTT. Translated, it gives CASSLGGGRGNQPQHF. The whole variable domain, filled in from reference TRBV7-2 and TRBJ1-5, reads GAGVSQSPSNKVTEKGKDVELRCDPISGHTALYWYRQSLGQGLEFLIYFQGNSAPDKSGLPSDRFSAERTGGSVSTLTIQRTQQEDSAVYLCASSLGGGRGNQPQHFGDGTRLSIL.

The chain recombines TRBV9 with TRBJ2-1; perhaps TRBD1 as D (6 bases). Germline V gene data show CDR1 as SGDLS and CDR2 as YYNGEE. There are 15 residues in the CDR3. V was pared by 0 bases and J by 2 bases, with 9 bases between. This CDR3 is CASSVGGRPYNEQFF. In DNA form, the CDR3 reads TGTGCCAGCAGCGTAGGGGGGCGCCCCTACAATGAGCAGTTCTTC.

The chain carries TRBV19 and TRBJ2-2; 7 bases map to TRBD1. This CDR3 spans 17 amino acids. J lost 0 bases, V lost 2 bases, and 6 bases had no gene match. The germline CDR1 and CDR2 sequences are LNHDA and SQIVND (reference sequence). The CDR3 DNA reads TGTGCCAGTAGTATAATTCCAGGACAGGCGAACACCGGGGAGCTGTTTTTT. It specifies CASSIIPGQANTGELFF.

The rearrangement joins TRBV19 to TRBJ2-3, with D possibly matching TRBD1 (6 bases). This CDR3 contains 15 residues. V was clipped by 5 bases and J by 4 bases, with 16 bases between them. The V gene's germline CDR1 is LNHDA and CDR2 SQIVND (reference sequence). The CDR3 DNA reads TGTGCCAGTAGTCCCGCAGGGGTTGTGCCAGATACGCAGTATTTT. Encoded protein: CASSPAGVVPDTQYF.